The 11 T cell receptor beta chains below all came from one sample that was sequenced in a study of blood T cells in healthy people across ages. A sample-barcoded 5' primer and a J-beta primer mix were used in a second PCR of about 6 to 12 cycles. TCRdb analysed the 5' RACE reads with MiXCR anew, one entry per CDR3 protein. The sample lists hundreds of thousands of distinct CDR3 sequences, approximately 44% occurring once. Material: blood. All receptors derive from a man between 60 and 75 years old in good health.

The chain carries TRBV13 and TRBJ2-5; 7 positions agree with TRBD2. CDR1 PRHDT and CDR2 FYEKMQ come from the germline V gene (reference sequence). The V segment lost 5 bases and the J segment 11 bases; nucleotides outside the gene matches: 14. CDR3 length: 14 residues. CDR3 region: CASSLGLVRNEQYF. CDR3 DNA: TGTGCCAGCAGCCTCGGACTAGTCAGGAATGAGCAGTACTTC.

To note about this clonotype: The CDR3 carries no conserved terminal phenylalanine or tryptophan, so it likely arises from a read error. This chain uses TRBV18 with TRBJ1-2, with 7 bases aligning to TRBD1. Germline CDR1 reads KGHSH; CDR2 reads LQKENI. The CDR3 runs to 13 residues. Trimming cost V 3 bases and J 10 bases; bases outside gene matches: 8. The CDR3 protein is CASSPRDSGDYTV. The CDR3 DNA is TGTGCCAGCTCACCCCGGGACAGCGGAGACTACACCGTC.

The sample holds a few counts of this clonotype. J is TRBJ2-4 and V is TRBV27; 8 bases are shared with TRBD1. The J call may not be correct, given that the DNA end is closer to TRBJ2-7. This CDR3 region has 15 residues. Germline lookup yields CDR1 MNHEY and CDR2 SMNVEV (reference sequence). The CDR3 DNA reads as TGTGCCAGCAGTTCTGGACAGGGATCGCTCTACGAGCAGTACTTC. Protein sequence: CASSSGQGSLYEQYF.

The chain links TRBV30 to TRBJ2-7; D ambiguous. CDR1 is GTSNPN, CDR2 SVGIG, per germline (reference sequence). Trimming cost V 3 bases and J 2 bases, with 8 bases left between them. CDR3 size: 12 residues. The CDR3 loop reads CAWRYETYEQYF. The CDR3 nucleotides read TGTGCCTGGAGGTATGAGACCTACGAGCAGTACTTC.

The chain is built from TRBV30 and TRBJ2-1, with D unresolved. The length of the CDR3 is 15 residues. V lost 0 bases to trimming and J lost 7 bases, with 16 bases between them. Germline CDR1 is GTSNPN and CDR2 is SVGIG (reference sequence). In nucleotides, the CDR3 is TGTGCCTGGAGTGTAGGTTCAACGGTTAAGAATGAGCAGTTCTTC. Protein: CAWSVGSTVKNEQFF. Complete variable domain (other parts from reference TRBV30 and TRBJ2-1): SQTIHQWPATLVQPVGSPLSLECTVEGTSNPNLYWYRQAAGRGLQLLFYSVGIGQISSEVPQNLSASRPQDRQFILSSKKLLLSDSGFYLCAWSVGSTVKNEQFFGPGTRLTVL.

This clonotype was seen a handful of times. The V and J genes are TRBV29-1 and TRBJ2-1; 8 nucleotides line up with TRBD1. The V segment lost 5 bases and the J segment 8 bases; nucleotides outside the gene matches: 11. The CDR3 is made up of 14 amino acids. The germline CDR1 and CDR2 sequences are SQVTM and ANQGSEA. In DNA form, the CDR3 reads TGCAGCGTTAGGATCAGGGGGCCTGGGGATGAGCAGTTCTTC. Its protein product is CSVRIRGPGDEQFF.

This clonotype was counted ten times or more. CDR3 sequence: CASSSTGGPGEQYF. For the CDR3, the DNA is TGTGCCAGCAGCTCGACAGGGGGACCGGGTGAGCAGTACTTC. The chain carries TRBV7-2 and TRBJ2-7, with TRBD1 matching 9 bases. The V gene end was trimmed by 4 bases and the J gene end by 7 bases; junction bases not matched to a gene: 8. CDR1 and CDR2 (germline): SGHTA, FQGNSA. The length of the CDR3 is 14 residues.

The chain is built from TRBV3-1 and TRBJ2-1; D not certain. Trimming took off 5 bases at V and 4 bases at J, with 9 bases between the two ends. From germline, CDR1 is LGHDT and CDR2 YNNKEL (reference sequence). This CDR3 has 13 residues. CDR3: CASSLMEYNEQFF. The CDR3 nucleotides are TGTGCCAGCAGCTTGATGGAGTACAATGAGCAGTTCTTC.

DNA for the CDR3: TGTGCCAGCATCGGGGTGGAGACGCAGTATTTT. It encodes CASIGVETQYF. The chain has TRBV2 and TRBJ2-3; D is possibly TRBD2 (5 bases). The CDR3 length is 11 residues. With 7 bases removed from V and 9 bases from J, the gap between germline ends came to 11 bases. Germline values: CDR1 SNHLY, CDR2 FYNNEI. The variable domain in full, with the rest retrieved from reference TRBV2 and TRBJ2-3, is EPEVTQTPSHQVTQMGQEVILRCVPISNHLYFYWYRQILGQKVEFLVSFYNNEISEKSEIFDDQFSVERPDGSNFTLKIRSTKLEDSAMYFCASIGVETQYFGPGTRLTVL.

The chain joins TRBV6-2 or TRBV6-3 to TRBJ2-1, with 9 bases aligning to TRBD1. The CDR3 runs 17 residues. The germline V gene has CDR1 MNHEY and CDR2 SVGEGT. J gave up 6 bases and V 5 bases, and 14 bases lay outside the gene matches. In DNA, the CDR3 is TGTGCCAGCAGTAGAGTTCCGGGGACAGGGCTTGTCAATGAGCAGTTCTTC. Protein: CASSRVPGTGLVNEQFF.

The chain joins TRBV6-6 to TRBJ2-3; TRBD2 matches 8 bases. Germline V CDR1 and CDR2: MNHNY, SVGAGI (reference sequence). The CDR3 extends over 17 amino acids. V lost 10 bases and J lost 1; bases outside the gene matches: 16. The DNA for the CDR3 is TGTGCCATATCAAGCGGGGGCTACGAGTCACGCACAGATACGCAGTATTTT. This codes for CAISSGGYESRTDTQYF.